Listed here are 3 T cell receptor beta chains from one sample, sequenced in a study of OX40 agonist ivuxolimab in advanced cancers. Clones were sequenced by immunoSEQ multiplex PCR, and TCRdb holds only the in-frame ones, with some missing. This table holds 77,000 or so clones, around nine tenths found once. Material: CD4+ or CD8+ T cells sorted from blood, obtained in a trial of the OX40 agonist ivuxolimab. The receptors come from an adult with an advanced solid tumor such as melanoma, head and neck, liver or kidney cancer.

This clone appeared once. This chain links TRBV30 with TRBJ2-7; D unclear. CDR1 and CDR2 (germline): GTSNPN, SVGIG (reference sequence). The CDR3 runs to 13 residues. CDR3: CASRRQDSYEQYF. The CDR3, as DNA: TGTGCTTCGAGGCGGCAGGACTCCTACGAGCAGTACTTC.

The V and J genes are TRBV9 and TRBJ2-5; possibly TRBD1 for D (6 bases). V lost 0 bases and J 4 bases, leaving 13 bases between the germline ends. Germline CDR1 SGDLS, CDR2 YYNGEE. The CDR3 extends over 15 amino acids. The CDR3 loop is CASSVEQGVRETQYF. The CDR3 bases are TGTGCCAGCAGCGTAGAACAGGGAGTTCGAGAGACCCAGTACTTC.

The chain employs TRBV7-8 and TRBJ1-5; D not certain. CDR3 size: 12 residues. Trimming left V 1 base short and J 6 bases short, with 4 bases between. Germline CDR1 reads SGHVS; CDR2 reads FQNEAQ. The CDR3 nucleotides are TGTGCCAGCAGCTTAGGATCTCAGCCCCAGCATTTT. This translates into CASSLGSQPQHF. Using reference TRBV7-8 and TRBJ1-5 for the parts outside the CDR3, the full variable domain is GAGVSQSPRYKVAKRGQDVALRCDPISGHVSLFWYQQALGQGPEFLTYFQNEAQLDKSGLPSDRFFAERPEGSVSTLKIQRTQQEDSAVYLCASSLGSQPQHFGDGTRLSIL.